The 20 T cell receptor beta chains below come from one sample, sequenced in a study of T cells in Graves' hyperthyroidism and ophthalmopathy (dated by TCRdb to 2018 to 2020). The method was multiplex PCR. The instrument given in TCRdb is Illumina HiSeq 2000. Amplification of TCR beta CDR3 regions was carried out from RNA transcripts. For the first round of RT-PCR on the TCR CDR3, the HTBI primer set was used together with the Qiagen OneStep RT-PCR kit. TCRdb trimmed the raw reads at Q25, called clones with MiXCR and kept productive beta chains. Entries that share a CDR3 protein sequence are merged under the most common genes and DNA. The sample records approximately 300,000 distinct CDR3 sequences, roughly 19% of which are singletons. Just under 40% of the sample belongs to the ten largest clones. Sequencing was performed on blood. The source of these receptors is a man between 45 and 60 years old with Graves' ophthalmopathy.

This clonotype was counted a few times. This chain connects TRBV7-8 to TRBJ2-7, with 7 bases fitting TRBD1. CDR1 is SGHVS, CDR2 FQNEAQ, per germline. With V trimmed by 4 bases and J by 3 bases, 6 bases remained unmatched. CDR3 length: 14 residues. CDR3 loop: CASSSWDSYYEQYF. CDR3 DNA: TGTGCCAGCAGCTCTTGGGACAGTTACTACGAGCAGTACTTC.

The V call is TRBV12-3 or TRBV12-4, the J call TRBJ2-1; 10 bases are shared with TRBD2. This CDR3 has 16 residues. V was clipped by 3 bases and J by 10 bases; unmatched bases: 12. CDR3 amino acids: CASSFTLAGGRDEQFF. The CDR3 bases are TGTGCCAGCAGTTTTACCTTAGCGGGAGGACGCGACGAGCAGTTCTTC.

There are a few counts of this clonotype. In DNA form, the CDR3 reads TGTGCCAGCGCACGGAAGGAGGAATCACCCCTCCACTTT. Its protein is CASARKEESPLHF. The gene calls are TRBV18 and TRBJ1-6; no clear D. This CDR3 spans 13 amino acids. Germline lookup yields CDR1 KGHSH and CDR2 LQKENI. V was shortened by 8 bases and J by 10 bases, with 15 bases between the two germline ends. Combining the CDR3 with reference TRBV18 and TRBJ1-6 gives the whole variable domain NAGVMQNPRHLVRRRGQEARLRCSPMKGHSHVYWYRQLPEEGLKFMVYLQKENIIDESGMPKERFSAEFPKEGPSILRIQQVVRGDSAAYFCASARKEESPLHFGNGTRLTVT.

This clonotype was counted between two and nine times. The gene calls are TRBV7-8 and TRBJ1-4; tentatively, D is TRBD1 (5 bases). This CDR3 contains 16 residues. Germline loops: CDR1 SGHVS, CDR2 FQNEAQ. Trimming removed 3 bases from V and 7 bases from J, with 18 bases in between. The CDR3 DNA reads as TGTGCCAGCAGCTTGAGCCCGGACACACTTGGTGAAAAACTGTTTTTT. This translates into CASSLSPDTLGEKLFF.

This clonotype occurred many times. The chain joins TRBV7-3 to TRBJ2-1, with 9 bases identical to TRBD2. The germline V gene has CDR1 SGHTA and CDR2 FQGTGA. The CDR3 has 17 amino acids. The V gene end was trimmed by 0 bases and the J gene end by 7 bases; junction bases not matched to a gene: 10. The CDR3 protein is CASSLTLKREVRNEQFF. The CDR3 DNA sequence: TGTGCCAGCAGCTTAACATTGAAGCGGGAGGTGCGGAATGAGCAGTTCTTC.

This clonotype was picked up many times. This chain joins TRBV28 and TRBJ1-5; 8 bases match TRBD1. Germline CDR1 reads MDHEN; CDR2 reads SYDVKM. The CDR3 runs to 16 residues. Unmatched junction bases numbered 10, after V lost 2 bases and J lost 7 bases. CDR3 sequence: CASSLSQGARGQPQHF. The CDR3 DNA reads as TGTGCCAGCAGTTTAAGTCAGGGGGCGCGGGGACAGCCCCAGCATTTT.

This clonotype was found a few times. The chain recombines TRBV27 with TRBJ2-1; D gene unclear. CDR3 length: 14 residues. The germline V gene encodes CDR1 MNHEY and CDR2 SMNVEV (reference sequence). Trimming pared 4 bases from V and 5 bases from J, leaving 12 bases between. The CDR3 DNA is TGTGCCAGCAGTTCCCTGGACGGAAACAATGAGCAGTTCTTC. Protein product: CASSSLDGNNEQFF.

The chain employs TRBV10-3 and TRBJ2-3; 8 bases match TRBD2. The CDR3 runs 13 residues. Per the germline V gene, CDR1 is ENHRY and CDR2 is SYGVKD. The V gene end was trimmed by 10 bases and the J gene end by 3 bases; junction bases not matched to a gene: 6. The CDR3 coding sequence is TGTGCCAACCGGGAGGGCCGGACAGATACGCAGTATTTT. It translates to CANREGRTDTQYF.

The sample holds many counts of this clonotype. This chain uses TRBV2 with TRBJ2-5, with 8 positions matching TRBD2. The V gene end was trimmed by 7 bases and the J gene end by 4 bases; junction bases not matched to a gene: 11. The CDR3 is 15 amino acids. Germline values: CDR1 SNHLY, CDR2 FYNNEI. The CDR3 here is CASNLRAGDLETQYF. The CDR3 nucleotides read TGTGCCAGCAACTTACGAGCGGGAGACTTAGAGACCCAGTACTTC.

This clonotype came up many times. The rearrangement links TRBV9 to TRBJ2-1; TRBD2 agrees at 10 bases. V shed 6 bases, J shed 7 bases, and the junction held 7 bases outside the gene matches. There are 14 residues in the CDR3. Germline assignment: CDR1 SGDLS and CDR2 YYNGEE. CDR3 region: CASTESSGRNEQFF. As DNA, the CDR3 is TGTGCCAGCACAGAATCTAGCGGGAGAAATGAGCAGTTCTTC.

Regarding this clonotype: This clone may be a read error of a much larger clone one base away. V usage is TRBV13 and J usage is TRBJ2-7; maybe TRBD2 (5 bases). Per germline, CDR1 PRHDT and CDR2 FYEKMQ (reference sequence). Trimming removed 4 bases at V and 3 bases at J, with 10 bases between. CDR3 length equals 13 residues. The CDR3 loop reads CASSSEEGYEQYF. In DNA, the CDR3 is TGTGCCAGCAGCTCCGAAGAGGGCTACGAGCAGTACTTC. The entire variable domain, with the rest obtained from reference TRBV13 and TRBJ2-7, is as follows: AAGVIQSPRHLIKEKRETATLKCYPIPRHDTVYWYQQGPGQDPQFLISFYEKMQSDKGSIPDRFSAQQFSDYHSELNMSSLELGDSALYFCASSSEEGYEQYFGPGTRLTVT.

This clonotype came up a few times. J is TRBJ2-7 and V is TRBV2, with 12 bases aligning to TRBD2. The trim removed 2 bases at V and 1 base at J, leaving 6 bases unmatched. Germline assignment: CDR1 SNHLY and CDR2 FYNNEI. The CDR3 is made up of 17 amino acids. Written as DNA, the CDR3 is TGTGCCAGCAGTGAACGGCTAGCGGGAGGGACGTCCTACGAGCAGTACTTC. Its protein is CASSERLAGGTSYEQYF.

This clonotype occurred a few times. The chain uses TRBV7-9 and TRBJ2-1, with TRBD2 as a possible D gene (5 bases). The CDR3 is made up of 16 amino acids. V was pared by 5 bases and J by 1 base, with 15 bases between. CDR1 is SEHNR and CDR2 is FQNEAQ in the germline V gene (reference sequence). For the CDR3, the DNA is TGTGCCAGCAGCCCTAGGGATAGCGCGTCCTACAATGAGCAGTTCTTC. Protein sequence: CASSPRDSASYNEQFF.

The chain joins TRBV12-3 or TRBV12-4 to TRBJ2-2, with 8 bases that match TRBD2. The CDR3 extends over 15 amino acids. Germline trimming cut 7 bases from V and 3 bases from J; bases unmatched to any gene: 7. Here the CDR3 reads CASTIGTRDTGELFF. For the CDR3, the DNA is TGTGCCAGCACAATCGGGACTAGGGACACCGGGGAGCTGTTTTTT.

CDR3 protein: CASSVRWDNSPLHF. Here the CDR3 DNA reads TGTGCCAGCAGCGTAAGGTGGGATAATTCACCCCTCCACTTT. The V and J genes are TRBV9 and TRBJ1-6, with D uncertain. Germline V gene lookup returns CDR1 SGDLS and CDR2 YYNGEE. Between the trimmed V and J ends, which lost 1 base and 5 bases, there was a span of 7 bases. There are 14 residues in the CDR3.

This clonotype was detected ten times or more. The chain carries TRBV5-6 and TRBJ1-2; 9 bases match TRBD1. This CDR3 spans 14 amino acids. Germline CDR1 SGHDT, CDR2 YYEEEE. Trimming at V came to 2 bases and at J to 8 bases, leaving 7 bases not matched to a gene. The DNA for the CDR3 is TGTGCCAGCAGCTTTACCGGGACAGGGAACGGCTACACCTTC. It codes for CASSFTGTGNGYTF.

In its sample, this clonotype was seen a few times. V usage is TRBV7-9 and J usage is TRBJ2-2; 9 bases match TRBD1. Trimming removed 5 bases from V and 0 bases from J; junction bases left unmatched: 4. There are 16 residues in the CDR3. Germline-derived CDR1 and CDR2 are SEHNR and FQNEAQ (reference sequence). The CDR3 here is CASSGRDRANTGELFF. The CDR3 bases are TGTGCCAGCAGCGGGAGGGACAGGGCGAACACCGGGGAGCTGTTTTTT.

A few counts support this clonotype. This rearrangement joins TRBV7-9 to TRBJ2-1; 12 bases align to TRBD2. The germline CDR1 and CDR2 sequences are SEHNR and FQNEAQ (reference sequence). CDR3 size: 15 residues. With 5 bases clipped from V and 3 bases from J, the junction kept 2 bases outside the gene matches. Written as DNA, the CDR3 is TGTGCCAGCAGCCGGACTAGCGGGGACTACAATGAGCAGTTCTTC. Encoded protein: CASSRTSGDYNEQFF.

DNA for the CDR3: TGTGCCAGCAGCGACCTAGCGGGAAAGCAACAAGAGACCCAGTACTTC. Translated: CASSDLAGKQQETQYF. The chain has TRBV7-6 and TRBJ2-5, with 9 bases matching TRBD2. The CDR3 consists of 16 residues. V was pared by 5 bases and J by 2 bases, with 9 bases of the junction left unmatched. From germline, CDR1 is SGHVS and CDR2 FNYEAQ. Complete variable domain (other parts from reference TRBV7-6 and TRBJ2-5): GAGVSQSPRYKVTKRGQDVALRCDPISGHVSLYWYRQALGQGPEFLTYFNYEAQQDKSGLPNDRFSAERPEGSISTLTIQRTEQRDSAMYRCASSDLAGKQQETQYFGPGTRLLVL.

There are many counts of this clonotype. The chain is built from TRBV3-1 and TRBJ2-1; no clear D gene. Germline CDR1 LGHDT, CDR2 YNNKEL (reference sequence). This CDR3 spans 12 amino acids. Trimming took off 4 bases at V and 8 bases at J, with 9 bases between the two ends. CDR3 protein: CASSLAFDEQFF. DNA of the CDR3: TGTGCCAGCAGCCTAGCCTTCGATGAGCAGTTCTTC.